These 3 T cell receptor beta chains were all obtained from the same sample, sequenced in a study of response to subunit inactivated influenza vaccine. TCRdb analysed the RT-PCR reads with MiXCR anew, one entry per CDR3 protein. The sample lists more than 200,000 distinct CDR3 sequences, 12% occurring once. This specimen was non-naive T cells sorted from PBMCs, taken approximately 15 days before vaccination. Receptor source: a man in his forties or fifties who received an inactivated influenza vaccine.

This clonotype was seen only a few times. The chain couples TRBV20-1 to TRBJ2-7; 7 nucleotides match TRBD2. The germline V gene encodes CDR1 DFQATT and CDR2 SNEGSKA (reference sequence). V was pared by 6 bases and J by 2 bases, with 10 bases of the junction left unmatched. CDR3 length: 14 amino acids. The CDR3 nucleotides read TGCAGTGCCCCGAACCAGCGGGGACCCTACGAGCAGTACTTC. This codes for CSAPNQRGPYEQYF.

Ten or more counts support this clonotype. The V call is TRBV30, the J call TRBJ2-1; D perhaps matches TRBD2 (6 bases). Trimming pared 0 bases from V and 0 bases from J, leaving 9 bases between. The germline gives CDR1 GTSNPN, CDR2 SVGIG (reference sequence). CDR3 size: 15 residues. CDR3 amino acids: CAWSVGRSSYNEQFF. The CDR3 DNA reads as TGTGCCTGGAGTGTAGGGAGGAGCTCCTACAATGAGCAGTTCTTC.

The rearrangement uses TRBV12-3 or TRBV12-4 and TRBJ2-2; D unresolved. This CDR3 region has 14 residues. V lost 4 bases, J lost 1 base, and 7 bases lay in between. Here the CDR3 DNA reads TGTGCCAGCAGTTGGACGGAGAACACCGGGGAGCTGTTTTTT. This translates into CASSWTENTGELFF.